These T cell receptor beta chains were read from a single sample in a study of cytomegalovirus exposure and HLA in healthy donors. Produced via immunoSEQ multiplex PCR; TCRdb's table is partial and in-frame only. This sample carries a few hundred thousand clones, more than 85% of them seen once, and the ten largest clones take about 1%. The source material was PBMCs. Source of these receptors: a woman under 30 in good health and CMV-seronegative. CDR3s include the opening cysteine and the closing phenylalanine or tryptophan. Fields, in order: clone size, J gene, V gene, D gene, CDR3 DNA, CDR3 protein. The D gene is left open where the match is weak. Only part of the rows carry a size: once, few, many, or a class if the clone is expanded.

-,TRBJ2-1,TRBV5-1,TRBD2,TGCGCCAGCAGCTTGCTAGCGGGGGTTAATGAGCAGTTCTTC,CASSLLAGVNEQFF
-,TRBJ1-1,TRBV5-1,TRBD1,TGCGCCAGCAGCCTGGGGACAGGGGGTCGACCTGAAGCTTTCTTT,CASSLGTGGRPEAFF
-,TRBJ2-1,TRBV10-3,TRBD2,TGTGCCATCAAGCCAGCGGGGACCTCCAATGAGCAGTTCTTC,CAIKPAGTSNEQFF
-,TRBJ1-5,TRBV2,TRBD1,TGTGCCAGCGGCCTGGGACAGGGGGATCAGCCCCAGCATTTT,CASGLGQGDQPQHF
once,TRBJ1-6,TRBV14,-,TGTGCCAGCAGCCAAGATCCCATCTATAATTCACCCCTCCACTTT,CASSQDPIYNSPLHF
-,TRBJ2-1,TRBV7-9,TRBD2,TGTGCCAGCAGCTTAGGGGGTAGCGGGAGAGACAATGAGCAGTTCTTC,CASSLGGSGRDNEQFF
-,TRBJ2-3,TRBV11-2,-,TGTGCCAGCAGCTTAATTTTGGGGCAGAGCACAGATACGCAGTATTTT,CASSLILGQSTDTQYF
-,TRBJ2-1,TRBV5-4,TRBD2,TGTGCCAGCAGCTTGGCTAGCGGGAGTGTTGGCAATGAGCAGTTCTTC,CASSLASGSVGNEQFF
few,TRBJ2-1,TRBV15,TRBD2,TGTGCCACCAGCAGAGATCGTGGCGGGAGTTCCTACAATGAGCAGTTCTTC,CATSRDRGGSSYNEQFF
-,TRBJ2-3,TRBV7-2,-,TGTGCCAGCAGCTTAGTAGGCGGCAGGGGAGATACGCAGTATTTT,CASSLVGGRGDTQYF
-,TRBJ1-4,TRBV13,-,TGTGCCAGCAGCTTGGACTCGGCTAATGAAAAACTGTTTTTT,CASSLDSANEKLFF
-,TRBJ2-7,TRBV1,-,TGCACCAGCAGCCAAATAGCGCCATCCTACGAGCAGTACTTC,CTSSQIAPSYEQYF
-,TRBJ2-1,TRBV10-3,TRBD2,TGTGCCATCAGTGCGGGGGGGGGCTCCTACAATGAGCAGTTCTTC,CAISAGGGSYNEQFF
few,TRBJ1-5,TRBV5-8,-,TGTGCCAGCAGCATGGGACGGAGTAATCAGCCCCAGCATTTT,CASSMGRSNQPQHF
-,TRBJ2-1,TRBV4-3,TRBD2,TGCGCCAGCAGCCAAGGGAGGTGGACTAGCGGGGGAGATGAGCAGTTCTTC,CASSQGRWTSGGDEQFF